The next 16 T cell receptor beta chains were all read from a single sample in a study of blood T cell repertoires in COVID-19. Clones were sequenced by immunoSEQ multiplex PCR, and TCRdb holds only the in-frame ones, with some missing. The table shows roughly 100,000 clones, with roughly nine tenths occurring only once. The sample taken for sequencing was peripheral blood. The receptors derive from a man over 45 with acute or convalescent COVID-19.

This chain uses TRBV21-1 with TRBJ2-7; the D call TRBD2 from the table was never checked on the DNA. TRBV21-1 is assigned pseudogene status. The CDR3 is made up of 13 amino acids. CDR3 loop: CASSKVPVWEQYF. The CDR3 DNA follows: TGTGCCAGCAGCAAGGTACCGGTGTGGGAGCAGTACTTC.

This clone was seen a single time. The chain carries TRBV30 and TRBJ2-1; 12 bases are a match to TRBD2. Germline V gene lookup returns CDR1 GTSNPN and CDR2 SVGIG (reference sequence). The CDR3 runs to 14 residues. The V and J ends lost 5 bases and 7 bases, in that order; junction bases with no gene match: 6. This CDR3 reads CAWAGLAGTNEQFF. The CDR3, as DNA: TGTGCCTGGGCCGGACTAGCGGGAACGAATGAGCAGTTCTTC.

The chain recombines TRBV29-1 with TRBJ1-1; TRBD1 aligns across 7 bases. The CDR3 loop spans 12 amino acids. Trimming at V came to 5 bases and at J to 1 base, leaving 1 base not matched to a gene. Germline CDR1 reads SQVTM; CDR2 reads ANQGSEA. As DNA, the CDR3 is TGCAGCGTTAGACAGGGGAACACTGAAGCTTTCTTT. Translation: CSVRQGNTEAFF. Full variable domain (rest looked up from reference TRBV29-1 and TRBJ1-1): SAVISQKPSRDICQRGTSLTIQCQVDSQVTMMFWYRQQPGQSLTLIATANQGSEATYESGFVIDKFPISRPNLTFSTLTVSNMSPEDSSIYLCSVRQGNTEAFFGQGTRLTVV.

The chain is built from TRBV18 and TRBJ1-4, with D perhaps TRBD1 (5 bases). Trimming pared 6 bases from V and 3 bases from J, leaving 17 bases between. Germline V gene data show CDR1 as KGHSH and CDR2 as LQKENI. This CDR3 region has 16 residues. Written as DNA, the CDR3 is TGTGCCAGCTCCCTCGAAATCAGGGCGTCTAATGAAAAACTGTTTTTT. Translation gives CASSLEIRASNEKLFF.

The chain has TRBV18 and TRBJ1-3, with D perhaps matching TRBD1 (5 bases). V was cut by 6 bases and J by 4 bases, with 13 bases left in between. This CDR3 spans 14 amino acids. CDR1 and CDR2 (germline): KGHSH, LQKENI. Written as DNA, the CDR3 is TGTGCCAGCTCTCCAGGGCAACAGGGAAACACCATATATTTT. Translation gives CASSPGQQGNTIYF.

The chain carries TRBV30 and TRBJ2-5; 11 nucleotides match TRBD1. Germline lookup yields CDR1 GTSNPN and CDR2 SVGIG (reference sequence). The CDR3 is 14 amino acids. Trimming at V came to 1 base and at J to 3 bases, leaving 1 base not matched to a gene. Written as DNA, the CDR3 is TGTGCCTGGAGTGGGGACAGGGGGGAAGAGACCCAGTACTTC. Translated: CAWSGDRGEETQYF.

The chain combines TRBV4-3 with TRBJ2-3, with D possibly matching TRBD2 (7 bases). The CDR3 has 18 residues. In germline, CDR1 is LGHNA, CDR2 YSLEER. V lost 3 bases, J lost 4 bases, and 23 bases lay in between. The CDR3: CASSHNGASGGQADTQYF. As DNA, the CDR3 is TGCGCCAGCAGCCATAACGGGGCGTCGGGGGGCCAAGCAGATACGCAGTATTTT.

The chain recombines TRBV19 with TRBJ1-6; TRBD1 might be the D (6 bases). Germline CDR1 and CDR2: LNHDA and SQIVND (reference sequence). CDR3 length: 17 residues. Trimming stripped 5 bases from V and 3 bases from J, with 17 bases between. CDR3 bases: TGTGCCAGTAGTCCTTCCCCCACAGGGAACTATAATTCACCCCTCCACTTT. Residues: CASSPSPTGNYNSPLHF. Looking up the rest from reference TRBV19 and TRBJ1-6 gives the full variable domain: DGGITQSPKYLFRKEGQNVTLSCEQNLNHDAMYWYRQDPGQGLRLIYYSQIVNDFQKGDIAEGYSVSREKKESFPLTVTSAQKNPTAFYLCASSPSPTGNYNSPLHFGNGTRLTVT.

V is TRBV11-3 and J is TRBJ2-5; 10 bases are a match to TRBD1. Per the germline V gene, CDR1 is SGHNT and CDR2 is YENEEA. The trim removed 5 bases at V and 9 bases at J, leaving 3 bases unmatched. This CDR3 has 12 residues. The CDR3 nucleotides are TGTGCCAGCAGCCTCGGGACAGGGGCCCAGTACTTC. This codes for CASSLGTGAQYF.

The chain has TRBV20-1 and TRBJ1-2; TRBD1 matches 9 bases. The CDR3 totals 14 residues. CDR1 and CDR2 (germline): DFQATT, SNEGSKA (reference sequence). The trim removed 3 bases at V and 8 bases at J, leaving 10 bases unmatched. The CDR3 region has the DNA TGCAGTGCTAGTGAGGACAGGGGTAGAGGCGGCTACACCTTC. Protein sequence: CSASEDRGRGGYTF.

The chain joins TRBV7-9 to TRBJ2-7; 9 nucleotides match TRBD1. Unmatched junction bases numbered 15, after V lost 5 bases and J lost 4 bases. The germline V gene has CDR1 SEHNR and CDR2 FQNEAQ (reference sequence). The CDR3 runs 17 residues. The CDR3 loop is CASSRLEMGQGRYEQYF. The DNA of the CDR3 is TGTGCCAGCAGCCGGCTTGAGATGGGACAGGGAAGGTACGAGCAGTACTTC.

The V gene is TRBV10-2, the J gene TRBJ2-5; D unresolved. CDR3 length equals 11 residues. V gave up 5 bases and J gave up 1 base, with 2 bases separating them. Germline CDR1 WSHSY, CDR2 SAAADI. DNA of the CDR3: TGCGCCAGCAGTCGCCAAGAGACCCAGTACTTC. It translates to CASSRQETQYF.

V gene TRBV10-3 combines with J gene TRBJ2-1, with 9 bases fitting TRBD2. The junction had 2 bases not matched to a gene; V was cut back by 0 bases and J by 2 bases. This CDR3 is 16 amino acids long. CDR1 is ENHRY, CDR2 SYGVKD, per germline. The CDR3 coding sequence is TGTGCCATCAGTGAGTCTAAGCGGGAGGCCTACAATGAGCAGTTCTTC. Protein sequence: CAISESKREAYNEQFF.

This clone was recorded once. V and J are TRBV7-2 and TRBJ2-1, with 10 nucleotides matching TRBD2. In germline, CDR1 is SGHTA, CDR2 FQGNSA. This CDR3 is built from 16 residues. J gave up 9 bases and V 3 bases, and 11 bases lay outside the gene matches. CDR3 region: CASSFFSSGRALEQFF. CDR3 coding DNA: TGTGCCAGCAGCTTTTTCTCAAGCGGGAGGGCCCTTGAGCAGTTCTTC.

The CDR3 coding sequence is TGTGCCAGCAGTCAAGGACTAGCGGGAGGCACCGGGGAGCTGTTTTTT. It translates to CASSQGLAGGTGELFF. The genes are TRBV6-1 and TRBJ2-2, with 14 bases identical to TRBD2. The J segment lost 4 bases and the V segment lost 5 bases, leaving 3 bases of the junction unmatched. CDR3 length: 16 amino acids. Per the germline V gene, CDR1 is MNHNS and CDR2 is SASEGT.

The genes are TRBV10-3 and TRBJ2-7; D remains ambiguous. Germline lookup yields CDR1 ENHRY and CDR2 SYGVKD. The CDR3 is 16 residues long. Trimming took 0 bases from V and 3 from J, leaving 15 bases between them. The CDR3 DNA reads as TGTGCCATCAGTGAGTCTTCCGCGAACGCTTACTACGAGCAGTACTTC. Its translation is CAISESSANAYYEQYF.